This entry is about one T cell receptor beta chain. Its antigen is not known. Sequencing was performed with immunoSEQ multiplex PCR; in TCRdb, only in-frame clones are kept and a portion is missing. The sample consists of 2 million or so clones, just under 95% of them appearing once. Germline trimming cut 5 bases from V and 0 bases from J; bases unmatched to any gene: 4. The CDR3 runs to 13 residues. Germline V gives CDR1 SQVTM, CDR2 ANQGSEA. Naive CD8 cells were CD45RO-negative, positively selected for CCR7, excluding terminally differentiated effector memory CD45RA+ cells. The data originate from a study of shared clonotypes between healthy human individuals. Study information: With ages of 18 to 49, the donors were a couple of women and a few men.

The study's findings and limits: Large depth notwithstanding, sorted-subset sequencing proved incomplete by rarefaction. Richness estimates generally favored naive over memory subsets.

The sequencing sample was made of naive CD8+ T cells sorted from blood. This TCR derives from a man younger than 30 in good health. The chain joins TRBV29-1 to TRBJ2-7; 7 positions match TRBD1. This CDR3 is CSVSRTGSYEQYF. Here the CDR3 DNA reads TGCAGCGTTTCTCGGACAGGCTCCTACGAGCAGTACTTC.